Following are 26 T cell receptor beta chains from one sample sequenced in a study of OX40 agonist ivuxolimab in advanced cancers. The assay was immunoSEQ multiplex PCR, and TCRdb's table has in-frame clones only and misses some. The sample shows roughly 41,000 clones, 91% of them seen only once. The sample consisted of CD4+ or CD8+ T cells sorted from blood, taken in a trial of the OX40 agonist ivuxolimab. These TCRs come from an adult with an advanced solid tumor such as melanoma, head and neck, liver or kidney cancer.

The V and J genes are TRBV4-1 and TRBJ2-5; 14 bases line up with TRBD2. Germline V gene sequence: CDR1 MGHRA, CDR2 YSYEKL. The CDR3 has 19 amino acids. V gave up 4 bases and J gave up 0 bases; unmatched junction bases: 10. CDR3 in amino acids: CASSLSGTSGGAYQETQYF. The CDR3 nucleotides are TGCGCCAGCAGCCTCTCCGGGACTAGCGGGGGTGCGTACCAAGAGACCCAGTACTTC.

This chain joins TRBV9 and TRBJ1-2; 8 bases agree with TRBD1. Germline V gene lookup returns CDR1 SGDLS and CDR2 YYNGEE. The trim removed 0 bases at V and 6 bases at J, leaving 13 bases unmatched. The CDR3 is made up of 17 amino acids. CDR3: CASSVGESRGLLNGYTF. The CDR3 DNA follows: TGTGCCAGCAGCGTAGGAGAAAGCAGGGGGCTTCTCAATGGCTACACCTTC.

The chain combines TRBV10-2 with TRBJ2-5; 8 bases line up with TRBD1. CDR1 and CDR2 (germline): WSHSY, SAAADI. V lost 6 bases and J lost 1; bases outside the gene matches: 7. This CDR3 is 15 amino acids long. DNA of the CDR3: TGCGCCAGCAGCAGCTACAGGGGGATCCAAGAGACCCAGTACTTC. Protein sequence: CASSSYRGIQETQYF.

Points on this clone: The sample has other DNA sequences that encode this CDR3 too. The chain couples TRBV4-1 to TRBJ1-4; D gene unclear. CDR3 size: 13 residues. Deletions cut 1 base from V and 4 bases from J, with 4 bases between. Germline CDR1 reads MGHRA; CDR2 reads YSYEKL. The CDR3 DNA sequence: TGCGCCAGCAGCCAAGTTGGTAATGAAAAACTGTTTTTT. It translates to CASSQVGNEKLFF.

The chain couples TRBV27 to TRBJ1-5; TRBD1 aligns across 8 bases. CDR3 length: 14 amino acids. J was trimmed by 6 bases and V by 5 bases; bases with no gene match: 6. Germline CDR1 MNHEY, CDR2 SMNVEV (reference sequence). The CDR3 region has the DNA TGTGCCAGCAGTCCCCGACAGGGGACTCAGCCCCAGCATTTT. This gives the protein CASSPRQGTQPQHF.

The V gene is TRBV15, the J gene TRBJ2-1; D gene ambiguous. The V gene's germline CDR1 is LNHNV and CDR2 YYDKDF (reference sequence). The germline V and J ends were trimmed by 3 bases and 10 bases, with 10 bases remaining between them. The CDR3 consists of 12 residues. The DNA of the CDR3 is TGTGCCACCAGCAGCCTCCGTGGGGAGCAGTTCTTC. Protein sequence: CATSSLRGEQFF.

This rearrangement joins TRBV4-1 to TRBJ2-1, with 12 nucleotides matching TRBD2. This CDR3 contains 14 residues. V gave up 4 bases and J gave up 6 bases; unmatched junction bases: 1. Germline values: CDR1 MGHRA, CDR2 YSYEKL. CDR3 nucleotide sequence: TGCGCCAGCAGCCCTAGCGGGAGGGCCAATGAGCAGTTCTTC. Amino acids: CASSPSGRANEQFF.

The chain employs TRBV10-3 and TRBJ2-7; D call uncertain. There are 15 residues in the CDR3. Germline CDR1 is ENHRY and CDR2 is SYGVKD. V was shortened by 3 bases and J by 0 bases, with 12 bases between the two germline ends. Here the CDR3 DNA reads TGTGCCATCAGTGATCTATCCTCGGACTCCTACGAGCAGTACTTC. As protein: CAISDLSSDSYEQYF.

The chain carries TRBV9 and TRBJ2-3, with 7 positions matching TRBD2. The trim removed 2 bases at V and 10 bases at J, leaving 1 base unmatched. There are 11 residues in the CDR3. Germline CDR1 is SGDLS and CDR2 is YYNGEE. The CDR3, as DNA: TGTGCCAGCAGCGTGGGAGGGGCGCAGTATTTT. Translated, it gives CASSVGGAQYF.

V and J are TRBV14 and TRBJ2-1, with TRBD2 identical over 11 bases. J lost 8 bases, V lost 1 base, and 4 bases had no gene match. The CDR3 covers 15 residues. Per the germline V gene, CDR1 is SGHDN and CDR2 is FVKESK. Here the CDR3 reads CASSQGLAGIHEQFF. CDR3 coding DNA: TGTGCCAGCAGCCAAGGACTAGCGGGAATCCATGAGCAGTTCTTC.

The V gene is TRBV6-5, the J gene TRBJ2-6, with D unresolved. Germline V CDR1 and CDR2: MNHEY, SVGAGI. The CDR3 is made up of 14 amino acids. The V end was cut by 2 bases, the J end by 0 bases, with 2 bases between. CDR3: CASSYLSGANVLTF. The CDR3 DNA sequence: TGTGCCAGCAGTTACCTCTCTGGGGCCAACGTCCTGACTTTC.

The V gene is TRBV14, the J gene TRBJ2-3; 12 nucleotides line up with TRBD2. Losses at the gene ends were 0 bases for V and 7 bases for J; bases not matched to a gene: 8. The germline V gene encodes CDR1 SGHDN and CDR2 FVKESK. CDR3 length: 17 residues. CDR3 protein: CASSQEMTSGSKNTQYF. The CDR3 bases are TGTGCCAGCAGCCAAGAAATGACTAGCGGGAGTAAGAATACGCAGTATTTT. Full variable domain (missing parts from reference TRBV14 and TRBJ2-3): EAGVTQFPSHSVIEKGQTVTLRCDPISGHDNLYWYRRVMGKEIKFLLHFVKESKQDESGMPNNRFLAERTGGTYSTLKVQPAELEDSGVYFCASSQEMTSGSKNTQYFGPGTRLTVL.

The chain employs TRBV28 and TRBJ2-7, with 11 bases fitting TRBD1. Germline CDR1 is MDHEN and CDR2 is SYDVKM. The CDR3 has 16 residues. With V trimmed by 3 bases and J by 4 bases, 8 bases remained unmatched. CDR3 nucleotides: TGTGCCAGCAGTTTCTTCCCCGGGACAGGGGGATACGAGCAGTACGTC. Encoded protein: CASSFFPGTGGYEQYV.

The chain couples TRBV7-9 to TRBJ1-6, with D possibly matching TRBD1 (5 bases). Germline V gives CDR1 SEHNR, CDR2 FQNEAQ (reference sequence). This CDR3 is 14 amino acids long. V lost 5 bases and J 9 bases, leaving 14 bases between the germline ends. This chain's CDR3 is CASSLTESGSPLHF. Here the CDR3 DNA reads TGTGCCAGCAGCCTGACAGAATCGGGTTCACCCCTCCACTTT.

The V and J genes are TRBV15 and TRBJ2-7; D possibly corresponds to TRBD2 (7 bases). CDR1 LNHNV and CDR2 YYDKDF come from the germline V gene (reference sequence). The ends were cut back, 6 bases at V and 5 bases at J, with 14 bases in the middle. The CDR3 contains 13 residues. DNA of the CDR3: TGTGCCACCAGGGGGGGGGCGGGAAACGAGCAGTACTTC. It specifies CATRGGAGNEQYF. The whole variable domain, remainder taken from reference TRBV15 and TRBJ2-7, is DAMVIQNPRYQVTQFGKPVTLSCSQTLNHNVMYWYQQKSSQAPKLLFHYYDKDFNNEADTPDNFQSRRPNTSFCFLDIRSPGLGDTAMYLCATRGGAGNEQYFGPGTRLTVT.

The gene calls are TRBV5-6 and TRBJ2-3; D ambiguous. This CDR3 contains 17 residues. Deletions cut 0 bases from V and 8 bases from J, with 22 bases between. Looked up from germline, CDR1 is SGHDT and CDR2 is YYEEEE. The CDR3 region is CASSLVRPRARALTQYF. CDR3 nucleotide sequence: TGTGCCAGCAGCTTGGTTCGGCCCCGAGCTCGAGCCCTTACGCAGTATTTT.

This rearrangement joins TRBV11-3 to TRBJ2-1, with 9 bases that match TRBD1. The CDR3 sequence is 14 residues long. Germline V lookup: CDR1 SGHNT, CDR2 YENEEA. V dropped 6 bases and J dropped 8; count of bases not matched to a gene: 8. The CDR3 sequence is CASSWGQGGDEQFF. The CDR3 DNA follows: TGTGCCAGCAGTTGGGGACAGGGTGGGGATGAGCAGTTCTTC.

This clone was seen a single time. The chain has TRBV6-6 and TRBJ2-3; no clear D. V lost 6 bases, J lost 4 bases, and 5 bases lay in between. This CDR3 has 11 amino acids. CDR1 and CDR2 from the germline V gene are MNHNY and SVGAGI (reference sequence). The CDR3 nucleotides are TGTGCCAGCAGCTCGTCAGATACGCAGTATTTT. Amino acid sequence: CASSSSDTQYF.

The rearrangement links TRBV6-5 to TRBJ2-7; D remains ambiguous. This CDR3 is 11 amino acids long. V was pared by 3 bases and J by 4 bases, with 4 bases between. Germline V gene sequence: CDR1 MNHEY, CDR2 SVGAGI. Here the CDR3 reads CASSYYYEQYF. CDR3 bases: TGTGCCAGCAGTTATTATTACGAGCAGTACTTC.

This clone was observed once. V gene TRBV7-2 combines with J gene TRBJ2-7, with D unresolved. V shed 1 base and J shed 0 bases, with 13 bases lying between them. CDR1 SGHTA and CDR2 FQGNSA come from the germline V gene. The CDR3 extends over 16 amino acids. CDR3 in amino acids: CASSLGPTDISYEQYF. DNA for the CDR3: TGTGCCAGCAGCTTAGGGCCGACTGACATCTCCTACGAGCAGTACTTC. The full variable domain, rest sourced from reference TRBV7-2 and TRBJ2-7, is GAGVSQSPSNKVTEKGKDVELRCDPISGHTALYWYRQSLGQGLEFLIYFQGNSAPDKSGLPSDRFSAERTGGSVSTLTIQRTQQEDSAVYLCASSLGPTDISYEQYFGPGTRLTVT.

The chain links TRBV27 to TRBJ2-2, with D maybe TRBD1 (5 bases). The CDR3 is made up of 14 amino acids. The germline V gene has CDR1 MNHEY and CDR2 SMNVEV (reference sequence). V was shortened by 2 bases and J by 2 bases, with 6 bases between the two germline ends. In nucleotides, the CDR3 is TGTGCCAGCAGTTTAGGGGCCAACACCGGGGAGCTGTTTTTT. Its translation is CASSLGANTGELFF.

The CDR3 DNA follows: TGTGCCAGCAGCTTAGCGGGGACCGGCACAGATACGCAGTATTTT. Its translation: CASSLAGTGTDTQYF. The J gene is TRBJ2-3, the V gene TRBV7-2, with D possibly being TRBD1 or TRBD2 (5 bases each). Looked up from germline, CDR1 is SGHTA and CDR2 is FQGNSA. Trimming took 0 bases from V and 1 from J, leaving 8 bases between them. The CDR3 loop spans 15 amino acids.

The chain links TRBV27 to TRBJ1-6, with D unclear. Germline-derived CDR1 and CDR2 are MNHEY and SMNVEV (reference sequence). CDR3 length: 15 residues. The germline V and J ends were trimmed by 4 bases and 9 bases, with 16 bases remaining between them. This chain's CDR3 is CASSSSPLPLSPLHF. DNA for the CDR3: TGTGCCAGCAGTTCCTCACCCTTACCCCTTTCACCCCTCCACTTT.

This chain connects TRBV5-6 to TRBJ2-7; TRBD2 agrees at 13 bases. The germline V gene has CDR1 SGHDT and CDR2 YYEEEE. This CDR3 spans 15 amino acids. J lost 5 bases, V lost 7 bases, and 9 bases had no gene match. CDR3 protein: CASQNGLAGVHEQYF. Written as DNA, the CDR3 is TGTGCCAGCCAGAATGGACTAGCGGGAGTCCACGAGCAGTACTTC.

The gene calls are TRBV7-2 and TRBJ2-7, with TRBD1 matching 9 bases. Germline loops: CDR1 SGHTA, CDR2 FQGNSA. The V gene end was trimmed by 2 bases and the J gene end by 4 bases; junction bases not matched to a gene: 9. There are 16 residues in the CDR3. DNA of the CDR3: TGTGCCAGCAGCTTAAACAGGGGGCCCACCCCTTACGAGCAGTACGTC. This encodes CASSLNRGPTPYEQYV.

This clone was counted a single time. CDR3 sequence: CASSIPRSRGANTIYF. In DNA form, the CDR3 reads TGTGCCAGTAGTATTCCTAGGAGCCGAGGAGCAAACACCATATATTTT. This chain connects TRBV19 to TRBJ1-3; D unresolved. The V end was cut by 3 bases, the J end by 6 bases, with 18 bases between. The CDR3 extends over 16 amino acids. Germline V CDR1 and CDR2: LNHDA, SQIVND (reference sequence).